The clone carrying this T cell receptor (beta chain) came up many times. Its antigen is not known. The data are from a study of T-cell reconstitution after alpha-beta-depleted transplantation in children. Study-wide results and caveats: Newly generated T cells supplied most T-cell counts and diversity one year post-transplant. At around two months after transplant, the alpha-beta T cells were reportedly derived from several hundred expanded clones that came from non-depleted graft cells. Surviving recipient cells, namely T cells and thymic progenitors, were the source of high day-60 TCRbeta diversity in some patients.

CDR3 length: 14 residues. CDR1 and CDR2 (germline): LGHNA, YSLEER. Trimming removed 0 bases from V and 5 bases from J, with 10 bases in between. This sample's TCRbeta library carried unique molecular identifier barcodes. One entry per CDR3 protein results from TCRdb running MiXCR on the PCR reads. The table shows roughly 250,000 distinct CDR3 sequences, with less than 9% occurring only once. This chain uses TRBV4-3 with TRBJ1-2; perhaps TRBD1 as D (5 bases). The sequence was obtained from a male patient younger than 18 who had a stem cell transplant for acute lymphoblastic leukemia, so the T cells may come from the graft donor. This sample comprised PBMCs, mostly from graft donor cells, obtained 180 days after TCRalphabeta/CD19-depleted stem cell transplant. The CDR3 bases are TGCGCCAGCAGCCAAGAAGGGGCGGATTATGGCTACACCTTC. This translates into CASSQEGADYGYTF.